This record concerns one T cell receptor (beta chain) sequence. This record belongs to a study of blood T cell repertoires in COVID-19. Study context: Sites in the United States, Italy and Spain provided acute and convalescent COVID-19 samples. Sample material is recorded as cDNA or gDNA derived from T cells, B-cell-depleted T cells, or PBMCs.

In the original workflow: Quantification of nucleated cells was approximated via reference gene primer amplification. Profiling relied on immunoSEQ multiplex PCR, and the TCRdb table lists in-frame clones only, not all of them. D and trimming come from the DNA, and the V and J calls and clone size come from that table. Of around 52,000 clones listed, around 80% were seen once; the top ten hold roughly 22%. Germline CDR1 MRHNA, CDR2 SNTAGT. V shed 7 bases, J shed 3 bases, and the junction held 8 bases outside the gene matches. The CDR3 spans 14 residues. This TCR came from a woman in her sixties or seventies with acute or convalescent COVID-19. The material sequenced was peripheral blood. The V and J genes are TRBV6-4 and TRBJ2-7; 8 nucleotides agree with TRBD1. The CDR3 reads CASTEDRDLYEQYF. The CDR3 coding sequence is TGTGCCAGCACCGAGGACAGGGATCTCTACGAGCAGTACTTC.